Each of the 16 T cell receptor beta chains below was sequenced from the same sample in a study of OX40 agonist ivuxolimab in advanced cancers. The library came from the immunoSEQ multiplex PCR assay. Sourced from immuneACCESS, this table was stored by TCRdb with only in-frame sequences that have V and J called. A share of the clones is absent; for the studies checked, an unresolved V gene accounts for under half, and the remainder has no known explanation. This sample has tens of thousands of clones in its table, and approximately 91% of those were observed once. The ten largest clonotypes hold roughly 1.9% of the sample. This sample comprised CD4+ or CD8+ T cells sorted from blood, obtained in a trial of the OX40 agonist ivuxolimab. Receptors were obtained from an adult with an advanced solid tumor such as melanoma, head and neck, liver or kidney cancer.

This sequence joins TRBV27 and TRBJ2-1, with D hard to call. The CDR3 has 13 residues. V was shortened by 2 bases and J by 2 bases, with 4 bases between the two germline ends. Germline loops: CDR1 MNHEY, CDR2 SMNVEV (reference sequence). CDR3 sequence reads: CASSLSTYNEQFF. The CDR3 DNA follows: TGTGCCAGCAGTTTAAGCACCTACAATGAGCAGTTCTTC.

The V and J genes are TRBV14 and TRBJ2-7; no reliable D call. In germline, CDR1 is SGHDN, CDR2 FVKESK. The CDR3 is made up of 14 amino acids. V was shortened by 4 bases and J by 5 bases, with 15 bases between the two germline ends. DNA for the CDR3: TGTGCCAGCAGCCCCAGAGCAGATAGCCACGAGCAGTACTTC. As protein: CASSPRADSHEQYF. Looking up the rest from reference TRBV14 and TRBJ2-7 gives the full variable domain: EAGVTQFPSHSVIEKGQTVTLRCDPISGHDNLYWYRRVMGKEIKFLLHFVKESKQDESGMPNNRFLAERTGGTYSTLKVQPAELEDSGVYFCASSPRADSHEQYFGPGTRLTVT.

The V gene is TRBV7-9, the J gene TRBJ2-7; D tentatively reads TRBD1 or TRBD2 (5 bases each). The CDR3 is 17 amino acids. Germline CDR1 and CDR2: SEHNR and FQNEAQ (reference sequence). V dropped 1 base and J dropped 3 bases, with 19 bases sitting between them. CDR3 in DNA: TGTGCCAGCAGCTTAGTGGAGAGAGGGGCCCCATACTACGAGCAGTACTTC. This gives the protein CASSLVERGAPYYEQYF.

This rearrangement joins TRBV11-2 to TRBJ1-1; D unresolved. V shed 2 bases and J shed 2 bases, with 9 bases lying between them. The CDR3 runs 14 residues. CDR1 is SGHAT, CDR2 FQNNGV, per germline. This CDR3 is CASSLHPGNTEAFF. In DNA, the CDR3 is TGTGCCAGCAGCTTACACCCGGGTAACACTGAAGCTTTCTTT. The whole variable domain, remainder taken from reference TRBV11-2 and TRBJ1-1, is EAGVAQSPRYKIIEKRQSVAFWCNPISGHATLYWYQQILGQGPKLLIQFQNNGVVDDSQLPKDRFSAERLKGVDSTLKIQPAKLEDSAVYLCASSLHPGNTEAFFGQGTRLTVV.

This chain's CDR3 is CAWSDTADYGYTF. The CDR3, as DNA: TGTGCCTGGAGTGACACAGCTGACTATGGCTACACCTTC. The chain links TRBV30 to TRBJ1-2; no firm D call. CDR1 is GTSNPN and CDR2 is SVGIG in the germline V gene (reference sequence). Trimming took off 1 base at V and 3 bases at J, with 9 bases between the two ends. The CDR3 sequence is 13 residues long.

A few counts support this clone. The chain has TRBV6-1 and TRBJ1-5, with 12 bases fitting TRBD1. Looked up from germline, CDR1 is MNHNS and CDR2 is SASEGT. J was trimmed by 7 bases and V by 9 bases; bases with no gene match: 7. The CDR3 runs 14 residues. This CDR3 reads CASAGQGAWQPQHF. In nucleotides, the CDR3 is TGTGCCAGTGCGGGACAGGGGGCCTGGCAGCCCCAGCATTTT.

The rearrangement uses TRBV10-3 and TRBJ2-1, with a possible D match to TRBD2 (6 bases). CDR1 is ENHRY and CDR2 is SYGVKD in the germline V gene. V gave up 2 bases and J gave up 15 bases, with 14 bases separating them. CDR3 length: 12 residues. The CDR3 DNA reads TGTGCCATCAGTGAGGCAGCGGGCAAAGTGTTCTTC. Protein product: CAISEAAGKVFF.

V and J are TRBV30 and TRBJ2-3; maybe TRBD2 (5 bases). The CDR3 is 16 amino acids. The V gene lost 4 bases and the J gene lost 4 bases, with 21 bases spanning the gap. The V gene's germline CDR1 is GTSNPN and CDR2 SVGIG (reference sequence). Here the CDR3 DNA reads TGTGCCTGGACCGAGGGTTTGGCGTTTGGGTCAGATACGCAGTATTTT. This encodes CAWTEGLAFGSDTQYF.

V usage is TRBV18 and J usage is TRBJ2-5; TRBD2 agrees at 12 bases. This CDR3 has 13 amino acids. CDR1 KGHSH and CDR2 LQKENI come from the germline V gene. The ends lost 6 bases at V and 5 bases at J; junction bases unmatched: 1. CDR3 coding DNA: TGTGCCAGCTCCACTAGCGGGAGGGAGACCCAGTACTTC. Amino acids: CASSTSGRETQYF.

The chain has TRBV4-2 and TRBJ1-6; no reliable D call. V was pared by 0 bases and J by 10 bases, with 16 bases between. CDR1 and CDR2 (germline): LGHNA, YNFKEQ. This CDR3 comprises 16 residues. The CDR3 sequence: CASSQEVTPAWSPLHF. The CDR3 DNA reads TGTGCCAGCAGCCAAGAAGTAACCCCGGCATGGTCACCCCTCCACTTT.

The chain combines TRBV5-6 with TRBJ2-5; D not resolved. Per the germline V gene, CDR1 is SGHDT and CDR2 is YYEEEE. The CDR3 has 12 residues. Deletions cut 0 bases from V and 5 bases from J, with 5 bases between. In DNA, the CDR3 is TGTGCCAGCAGCTTGGGTGCCGAGACCCAGTACTTC. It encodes CASSLGAETQYF.

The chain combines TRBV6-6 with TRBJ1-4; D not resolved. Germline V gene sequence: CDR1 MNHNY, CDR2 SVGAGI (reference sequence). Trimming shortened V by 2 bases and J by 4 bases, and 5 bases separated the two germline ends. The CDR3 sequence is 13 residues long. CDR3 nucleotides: TGTGCCAGCAGTTACGAGCTTAATGAAAAACTGTTTTTT. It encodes CASSYELNEKLFF.

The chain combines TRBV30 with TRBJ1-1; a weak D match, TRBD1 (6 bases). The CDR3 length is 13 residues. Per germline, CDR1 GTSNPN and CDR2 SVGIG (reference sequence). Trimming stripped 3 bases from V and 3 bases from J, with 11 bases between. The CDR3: CAWRVHRDTEAFF. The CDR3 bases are TGTGCCTGGAGAGTTCACAGGGACACTGAAGCTTTCTTT.

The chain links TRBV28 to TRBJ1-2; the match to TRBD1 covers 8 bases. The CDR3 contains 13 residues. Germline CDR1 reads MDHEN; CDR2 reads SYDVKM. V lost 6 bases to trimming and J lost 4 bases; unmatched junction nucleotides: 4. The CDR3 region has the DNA TGTGCCAGCAGGCCCGGACAGGGCTATGGCTACACCTTC. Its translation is CASRPGQGYGYTF.

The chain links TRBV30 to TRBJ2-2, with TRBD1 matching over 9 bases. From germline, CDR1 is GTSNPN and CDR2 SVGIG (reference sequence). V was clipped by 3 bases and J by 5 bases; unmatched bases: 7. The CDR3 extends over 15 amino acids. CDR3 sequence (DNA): TGTGCCTGGAGATACCGGGACAGGGATACCGGGGAGCTGTTTTTT. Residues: CAWRYRDRDTGELFF. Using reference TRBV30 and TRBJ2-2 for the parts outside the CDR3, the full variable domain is SQTIHQWPATLVQPVGSPLSLECTVEGTSNPNLYWYRQAAGRGLQLLFYSVGIGQISSEVPQNLSASRPQDRQFILSSKKLLLSDSGFYLCAWRYRDRDTGELFFGEGSRLTVL.

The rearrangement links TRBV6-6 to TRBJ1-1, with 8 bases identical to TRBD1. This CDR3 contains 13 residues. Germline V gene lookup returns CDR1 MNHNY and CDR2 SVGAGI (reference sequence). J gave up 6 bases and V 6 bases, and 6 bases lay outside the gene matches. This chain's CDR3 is CASSQGAGSEAFF. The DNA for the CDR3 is TGTGCCAGCAGCCAGGGGGCCGGATCTGAAGCTTTCTTT.